This TCR beta chain comes out of a study of blood T cell repertoires in COVID-19. Study summary: T cells, B-cell-depleted T cells, or PBMCs provided the cDNA or gDNA that served as material.

The CDR3 consists of 16 residues. The J segment lost 9 bases and the V segment lost 0 bases, leaving 11 bases of the junction unmatched. Germline loops: CDR1 KGHSH, CDR2 LQKENI. Participants spanned ages roughly 18 to 90 years and resided in about two dozen US areas. Someone with COVID-19 had been met by exposed participants within 2 weeks before study entry. In the study's own analysis: Reference gene primer amplification in the assay estimated nucleated cell counts. Measured with immunoSEQ multiplex PCR; TCRdb has only the in-frame clones, and not every one. V, J and clone size are taken as reported in that table, and D and trimming were inferred from the DNA itself. The sample shows 200,000 to 250,000 clones, around 89% of them seen only once.

Sequencing was done on a sample of PBMCs or T cells enriched from blood (not recorded which). This TCR was sampled from a man aged 50 or older who had been exposed to COVID-19. The chain links TRBV18 to TRBJ2-1; 7 bases map to TRBD2. The CDR3 sequence is CASSPPSSGAAGEQFF. The CDR3 DNA sequence: TGTGCCAGCTCACCACCGAGCAGCGGGGCGGCCGGTGAGCAGTTCTTC.